The sequence of this T cell receptor beta chain was determined in a study of CD8+ T cells in alopecia areata. Worth noting for this clone: The antigen is undetermined.

Study-wide results and caveats: Lesional scalp, notably in alopecia totalis/universalis, had clonality above that of normal scalp.

CDR3 length equals 14 residues. V lost 3 bases, J lost 3 bases, and 4 bases stayed unmatched. The germline V gene encodes CDR1 KGHSH and CDR2 LQKENI. The sequencing template was cDNA reverse transcribed from extracted RNA. The method was immunoSEQ multiplex PCR; TCRdb's version includes in-frame clones alone and lacks a portion of them. The data hold 150,000 or so clones, with approximately 65% observed a single time. This chain connects TRBV18 to TRBJ2-7; 8 nucleotides line up with TRBD1. The input for sequencing was CD8+ T cells sorted from blood, taken at week 0. This clonotype was sampled from a human donor with alopecia areata. The DNA for the CDR3 is TGTGCCAGCTCACCGGGACAGGAAAACTACGAGCAGTACTTC. The encoded protein is CASSPGQENYEQYF.